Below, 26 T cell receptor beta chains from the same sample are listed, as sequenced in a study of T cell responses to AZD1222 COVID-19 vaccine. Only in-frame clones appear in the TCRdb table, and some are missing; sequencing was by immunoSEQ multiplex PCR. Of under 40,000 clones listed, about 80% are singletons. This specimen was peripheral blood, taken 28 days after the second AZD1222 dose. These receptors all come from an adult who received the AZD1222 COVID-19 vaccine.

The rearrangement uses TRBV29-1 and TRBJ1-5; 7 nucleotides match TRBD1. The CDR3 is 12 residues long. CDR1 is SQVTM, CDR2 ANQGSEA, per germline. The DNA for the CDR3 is TGCAACGGACAGGTTCTTTATCAGCCCCAGCATTTT. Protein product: CNGQVLYQPQHF.

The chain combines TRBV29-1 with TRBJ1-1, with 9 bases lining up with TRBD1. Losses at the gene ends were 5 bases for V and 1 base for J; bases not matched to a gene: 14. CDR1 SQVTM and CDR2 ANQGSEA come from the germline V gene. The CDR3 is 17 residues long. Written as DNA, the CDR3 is TGCAGCGTTCTAAATACAGGGGGCGCGGATCCGAACACTGAAGCTTTCTTT. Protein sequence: CSVLNTGGADPNTEAFF. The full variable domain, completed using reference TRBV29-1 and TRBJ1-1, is SAVISQKPSRDICQRGTSLTIQCQVDSQVTMMFWYRQQPGQSLTLIATANQGSEATYESGFVIDKFPISRPNLTFSTLTVSNMSPEDSSIYLCSVLNTGGADPNTEAFFGQGTRLTVV.

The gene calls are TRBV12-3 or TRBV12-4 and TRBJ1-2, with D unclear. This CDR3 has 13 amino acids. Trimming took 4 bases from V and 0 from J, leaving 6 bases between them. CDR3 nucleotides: TGTGCCAGCAGTTATAGGGCTAACTATGGCTACACCTTC. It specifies CASSYRANYGYTF.

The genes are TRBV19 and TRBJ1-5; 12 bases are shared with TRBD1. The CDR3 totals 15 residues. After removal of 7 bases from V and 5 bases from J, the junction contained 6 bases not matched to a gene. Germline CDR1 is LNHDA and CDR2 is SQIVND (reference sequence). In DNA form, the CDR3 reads TGTGCCAGTACCACGGGACAGGGGGCATATCAGCCCCAGCATTTT. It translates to CASTTGQGAYQPQHF.

The CDR3 spells CASSVATGRGQETQYF. CDR3 nucleotides: TGTGCCAGCAGCGTAGCTACGGGCAGGGGTCAAGAGACCCAGTACTTC. This chain joins TRBV9 and TRBJ2-5; perhaps TRBD1 as D (6 bases). The germline V gene has CDR1 SGDLS and CDR2 YYNGEE. The CDR3 sequence is 16 residues long. V gave up 0 bases and J gave up 2 bases, with 14 bases separating them.

The DNA for the CDR3 is TGTGCCAGCAGCTTGAATACGGTGCAGCCCCAGCATTTT. This codes for CASSLNTVQPQHF. The chain uses TRBV5-8 and TRBJ1-5; D gene ambiguous. The V gene's germline CDR1 is SGHTS and CDR2 YDEGEE. The CDR3 covers 13 residues. V shed 1 base and J shed 7 bases, with 9 bases lying between them.

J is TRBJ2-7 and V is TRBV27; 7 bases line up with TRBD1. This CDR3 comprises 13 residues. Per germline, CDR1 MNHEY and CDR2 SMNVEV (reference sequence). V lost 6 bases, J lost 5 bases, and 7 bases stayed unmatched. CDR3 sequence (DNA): TGTGCCAGCAGACAGGGGTTTTTGAACGAGCAGTACTTC. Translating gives CASRQGFLNEQYF.

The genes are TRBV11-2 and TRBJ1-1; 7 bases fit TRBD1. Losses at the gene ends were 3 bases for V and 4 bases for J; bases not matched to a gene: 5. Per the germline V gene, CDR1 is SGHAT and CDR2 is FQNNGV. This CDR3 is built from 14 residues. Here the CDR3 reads CASSFQGVVTEAFF. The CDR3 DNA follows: TGTGCCAGCAGCTTTCAGGGGGTTGTCACTGAAGCTTTCTTT.

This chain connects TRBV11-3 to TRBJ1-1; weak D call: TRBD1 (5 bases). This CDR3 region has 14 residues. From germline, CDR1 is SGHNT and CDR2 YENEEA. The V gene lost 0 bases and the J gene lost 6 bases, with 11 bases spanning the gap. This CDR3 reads CASSLDSGRAEAFF. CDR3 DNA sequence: TGTGCCAGCAGCTTAGATTCAGGCAGGGCTGAAGCTTTCTTT.

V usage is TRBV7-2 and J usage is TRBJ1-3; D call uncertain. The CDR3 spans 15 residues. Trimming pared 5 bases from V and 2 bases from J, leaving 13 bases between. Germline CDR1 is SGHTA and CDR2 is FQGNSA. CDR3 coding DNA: TGTGCCAGCAGCCCCCGGCCCCGAGCTGGAAACACCATATATTTT. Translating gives CASSPRPRAGNTIYF.

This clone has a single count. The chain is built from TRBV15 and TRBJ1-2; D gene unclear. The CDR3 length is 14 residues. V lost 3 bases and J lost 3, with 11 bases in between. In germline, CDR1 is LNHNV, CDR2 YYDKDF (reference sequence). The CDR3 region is CATSRMPLDYGYTF. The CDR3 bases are TGTGCCACCAGCAGGATGCCACTGGACTATGGCTACACCTTC. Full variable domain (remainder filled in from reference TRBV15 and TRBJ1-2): DAMVIQNPRYQVTQFGKPVTLSCSQTLNHNVMYWYQQKSSQAPKLLFHYYDKDFNNEADTPDNFQSRRPNTSFCFLDIRSPGLGDTAMYLCATSRMPLDYGYTFGSGTRLTVV.

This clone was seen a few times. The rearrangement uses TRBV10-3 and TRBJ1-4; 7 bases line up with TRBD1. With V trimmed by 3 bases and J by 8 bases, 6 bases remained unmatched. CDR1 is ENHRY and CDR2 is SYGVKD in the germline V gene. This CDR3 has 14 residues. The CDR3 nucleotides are TGTGCCATCAGTGATGGACAGGTGGGGGAAAAACTGTTTTTT. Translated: CAISDGQVGEKLFF.

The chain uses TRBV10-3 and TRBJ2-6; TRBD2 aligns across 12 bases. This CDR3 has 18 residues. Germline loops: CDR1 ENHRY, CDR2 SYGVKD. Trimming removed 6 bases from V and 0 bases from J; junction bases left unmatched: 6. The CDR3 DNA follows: TGTGCCATCAGGGCTAGCGGGAGGGAGACCTCTGGGGCCAACGTCCTGACTTTC. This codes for CAIRASGRETSGANVLTF.

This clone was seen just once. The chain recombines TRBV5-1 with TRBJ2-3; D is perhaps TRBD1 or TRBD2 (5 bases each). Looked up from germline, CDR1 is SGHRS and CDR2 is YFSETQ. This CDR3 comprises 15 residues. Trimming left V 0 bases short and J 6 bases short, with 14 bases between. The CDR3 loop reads CASSLASGTTDTQYF. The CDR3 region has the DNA TGCGCCAGCAGCTTGGCCTCAGGGACCACGGATACGCAGTATTTT.

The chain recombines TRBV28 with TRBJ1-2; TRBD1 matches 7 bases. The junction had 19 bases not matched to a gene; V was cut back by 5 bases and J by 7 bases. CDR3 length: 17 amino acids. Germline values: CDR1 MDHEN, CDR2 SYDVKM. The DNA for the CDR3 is TGTGCCAGCAGTCCGATGACACAGGGGCGCGCGGGTGCTGGCTACACCTTC. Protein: CASSPMTQGRAGAGYTF.

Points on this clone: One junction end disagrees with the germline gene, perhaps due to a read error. Written as DNA, the CDR3 is TGTGCCAGCAGTAACTCCGGGACGGCAAACTATGGCTACACCTTC. Protein sequence: CASSNSGTANYGYTF. The J gene is TRBJ1-2, the V gene TRBV6-5, with D tentatively TRBD1 (5 bases). Germline V gives CDR1 MNHEY, CDR2 SVGAGI. CDR3 length: 15 residues.

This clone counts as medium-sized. The CDR3 DNA reads TGCGCCAGCAGCCAGCAGACAGGGGGTATACGGTCACCCCTCCACTTT. This encodes CASSQQTGGIRSPLHF. The rearrangement links TRBV4-3 to TRBJ1-6; TRBD1 agrees at 9 bases. V shed 3 bases, J shed 10 bases, and the junction held 10 bases outside the gene matches. The CDR3 runs to 16 residues. CDR1 is LGHNA and CDR2 is YSLEER in the germline V gene.

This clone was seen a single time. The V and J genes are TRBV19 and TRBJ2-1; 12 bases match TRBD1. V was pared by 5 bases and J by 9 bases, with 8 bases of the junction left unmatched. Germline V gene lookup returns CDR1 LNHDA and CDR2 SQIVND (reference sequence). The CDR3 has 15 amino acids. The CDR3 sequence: CASSVRDRGLFEQFF. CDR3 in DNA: TGTGCCAGTAGTGTAAGGGACAGGGGGCTATTTGAGCAGTTCTTC.

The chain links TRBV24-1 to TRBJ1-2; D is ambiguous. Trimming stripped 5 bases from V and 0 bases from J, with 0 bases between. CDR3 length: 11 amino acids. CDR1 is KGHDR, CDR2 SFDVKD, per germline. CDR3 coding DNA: TGTGCCACCAGTGCTAACTATGGCTACACCTTC. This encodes CATSANYGYTF.

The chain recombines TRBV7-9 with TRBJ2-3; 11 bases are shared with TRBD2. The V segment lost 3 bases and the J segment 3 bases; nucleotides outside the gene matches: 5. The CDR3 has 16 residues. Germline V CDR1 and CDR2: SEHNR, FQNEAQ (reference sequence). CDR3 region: CASSFPGTSGTDTQYF. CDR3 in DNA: TGTGCCAGCAGCTTCCCCGGGACTAGCGGTACAGATACGCAGTATTTT.

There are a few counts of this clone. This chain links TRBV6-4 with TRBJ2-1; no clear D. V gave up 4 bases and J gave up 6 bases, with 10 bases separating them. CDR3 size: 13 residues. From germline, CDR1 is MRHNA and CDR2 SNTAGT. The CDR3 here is CASSVSPANEQFF. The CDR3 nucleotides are TGTGCCAGCAGTGTGAGCCCTGCCAATGAGCAGTTCTTC.

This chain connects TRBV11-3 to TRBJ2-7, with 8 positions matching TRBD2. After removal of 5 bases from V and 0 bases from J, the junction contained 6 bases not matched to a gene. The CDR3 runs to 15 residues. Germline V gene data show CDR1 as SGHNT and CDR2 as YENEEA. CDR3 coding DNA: TGTGCCAGCAGCGACGGGGGGGCTAACTCCTACGAGCAGTACTTC. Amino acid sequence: CASSDGGANSYEQYF.

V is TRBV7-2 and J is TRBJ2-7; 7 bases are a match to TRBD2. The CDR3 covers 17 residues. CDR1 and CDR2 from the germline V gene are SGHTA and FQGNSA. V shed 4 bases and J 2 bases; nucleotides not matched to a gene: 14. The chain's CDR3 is CASSSQVGLADPYEQYV. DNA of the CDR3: TGTGCCAGCAGCTCCCAGGTGGGGCTAGCGGACCCCTACGAGCAGTACGTC.

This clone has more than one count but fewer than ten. The CDR3 loop reads CASSWSRDRGAGELFF. Written as DNA, the CDR3 is TGCGCCAGCAGCTGGAGCCGGGACAGGGGAGCCGGGGAGCTGTTTTTT. The V gene is TRBV5-1, the J gene TRBJ2-2, with 10 bases identical to TRBD1. Germline V gives CDR1 SGHRS, CDR2 YFSETQ. The CDR3 extends over 16 amino acids. Trimming cost V 3 bases and J 6 bases; bases outside gene matches: 8.

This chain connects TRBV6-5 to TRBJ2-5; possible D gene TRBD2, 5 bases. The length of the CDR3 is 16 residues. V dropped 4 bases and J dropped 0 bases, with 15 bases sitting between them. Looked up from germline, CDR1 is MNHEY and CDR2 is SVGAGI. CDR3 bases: TGTGCCAGCAGTTCCCTAGGAAGAGCGGACCAAGAGACCCAGTACTTC. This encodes CASSSLGRADQETQYF.

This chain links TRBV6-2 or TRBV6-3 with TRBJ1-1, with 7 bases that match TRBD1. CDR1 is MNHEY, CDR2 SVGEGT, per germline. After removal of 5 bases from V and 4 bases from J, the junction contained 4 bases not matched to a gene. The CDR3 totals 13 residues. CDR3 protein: CASSRGPGTEAFF. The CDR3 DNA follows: TGTGCCAGCAGTAGGGGGCCGGGCACTGAAGCTTTCTTT.